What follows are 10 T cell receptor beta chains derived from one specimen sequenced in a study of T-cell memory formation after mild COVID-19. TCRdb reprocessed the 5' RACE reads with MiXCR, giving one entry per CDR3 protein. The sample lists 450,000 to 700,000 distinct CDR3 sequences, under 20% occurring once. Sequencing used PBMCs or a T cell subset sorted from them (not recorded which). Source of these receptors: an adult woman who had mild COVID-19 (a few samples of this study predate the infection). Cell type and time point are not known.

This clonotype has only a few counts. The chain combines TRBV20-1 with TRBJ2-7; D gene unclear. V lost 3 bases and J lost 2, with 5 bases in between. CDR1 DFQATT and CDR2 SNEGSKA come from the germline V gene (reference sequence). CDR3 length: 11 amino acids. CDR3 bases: TGCAGTGCTAGTAGTGCCTACGAGCAGTACTTC. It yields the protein CSASSAYEQYF.

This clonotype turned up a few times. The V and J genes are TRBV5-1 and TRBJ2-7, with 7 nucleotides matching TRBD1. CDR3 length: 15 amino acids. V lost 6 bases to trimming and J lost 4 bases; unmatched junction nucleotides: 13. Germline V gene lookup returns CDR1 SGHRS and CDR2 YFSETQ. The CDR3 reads CASNPSWTGEYEQYF. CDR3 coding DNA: TGCGCCAGCAACCCATCCTGGACAGGAGAATACGAGCAGTACTTC.

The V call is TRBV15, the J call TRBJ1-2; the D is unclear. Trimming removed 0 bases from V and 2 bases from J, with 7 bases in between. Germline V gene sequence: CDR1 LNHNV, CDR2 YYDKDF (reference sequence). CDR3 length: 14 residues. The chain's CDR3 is CATSRDLGNYGYTF. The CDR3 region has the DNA TGTGCCACCAGCAGAGATCTAGGGAACTATGGCTACACCTTC.

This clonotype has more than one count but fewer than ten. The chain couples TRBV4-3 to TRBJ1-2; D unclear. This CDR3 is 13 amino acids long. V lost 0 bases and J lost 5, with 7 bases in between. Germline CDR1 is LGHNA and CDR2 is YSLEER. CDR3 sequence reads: CASSQELGYGYTF. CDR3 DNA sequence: TGCGCCAGCAGCCAAGAGTTGGGGTATGGCTACACCTTC.

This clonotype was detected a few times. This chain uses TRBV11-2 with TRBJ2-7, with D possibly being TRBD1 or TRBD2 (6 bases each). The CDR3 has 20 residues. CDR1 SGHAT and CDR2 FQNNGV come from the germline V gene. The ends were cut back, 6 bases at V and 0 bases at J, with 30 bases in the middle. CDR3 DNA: TGTGCCAGCAGTCGACTTACTCTTTTTCACGGGGGCCTTTTCTCCTACGAGCAGTACTTC. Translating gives CASSRLTLFHGGLFSYEQYF.

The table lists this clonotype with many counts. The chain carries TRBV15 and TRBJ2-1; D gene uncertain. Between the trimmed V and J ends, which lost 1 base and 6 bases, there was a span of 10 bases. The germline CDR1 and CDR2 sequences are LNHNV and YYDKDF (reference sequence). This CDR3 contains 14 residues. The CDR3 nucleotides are TGTGCCACCAGCAGAGGGGCTAAAGTCAATGAGCAGTTCTTC. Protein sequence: CATSRGAKVNEQFF.

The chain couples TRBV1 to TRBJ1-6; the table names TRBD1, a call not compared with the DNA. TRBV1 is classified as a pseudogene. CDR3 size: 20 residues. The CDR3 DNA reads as TGCACCAGCAGCCAAGATTGGGGCAGGGCGAGTGAGACCTATAATTCACCCCTCCACTTT. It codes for CTSSQDWGRASETYNSPLHF.

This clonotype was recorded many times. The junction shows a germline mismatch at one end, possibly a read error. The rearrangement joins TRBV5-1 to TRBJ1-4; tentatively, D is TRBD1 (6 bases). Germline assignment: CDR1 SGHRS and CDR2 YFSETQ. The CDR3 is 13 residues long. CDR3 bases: TGCGCCAGCAGCGGGACAACGAATGAAAAACTGTTTTTT. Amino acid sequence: CASSGTTNEKLFF.

Here the CDR3 DNA reads TGTGCCAGCAGAAAACAGGGGTACAATGAGCAGTTCTTC. Its translation: CASRKQGYNEQFF. This chain links TRBV12-3 or TRBV12-4 with TRBJ2-1; 7 bases match TRBD1. The CDR3 has 13 amino acids. V shed 6 bases, J shed 4 bases, and the junction held 3 bases outside the gene matches.

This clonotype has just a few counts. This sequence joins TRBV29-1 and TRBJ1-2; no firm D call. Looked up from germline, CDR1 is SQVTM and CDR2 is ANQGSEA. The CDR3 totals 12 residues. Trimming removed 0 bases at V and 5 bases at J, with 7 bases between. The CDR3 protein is CSVEEAFYGYTF. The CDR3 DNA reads TGCAGCGTTGAAGAGGCCTTTTATGGCTACACCTTC.